This TCR beta chain was retrieved from a study of shared clonotypes between healthy human individuals. Findings and limits, study-wide: Rarefaction indicated that sorted-subset sequencing remained incomplete although depth was large. For naive CD4 cells, roughly 5.5% of clonotypes were shared across a few donors.

Data came from immunoSEQ multiplex PCR; TCRdb stores just in-frame clones and leaves some out. The table has some 660,000 clones, 73% seen once. Germline lookup yields CDR1 MNHNS and CDR2 SASEGT. J was trimmed by 4 bases and V by 9 bases; bases with no gene match: 8. The length of the CDR3 is 13 residues. In its sample, this clone was seen once. Its antigen is unidentified. This clonotype was sampled from a woman in her twenties or thirties in good health. Sequencing was carried out using memory CD4+ T cells sorted from blood. Subset reported: CD45RA-negative fraction. V and J are TRBV6-1 and TRBJ1-2, with 7 positions matching TRBD1. The CDR3: CASTGQRFYGYTF. CDR3 in DNA: TGTGCCAGTACGGGACAGCGATTCTATGGCTACACCTTC.